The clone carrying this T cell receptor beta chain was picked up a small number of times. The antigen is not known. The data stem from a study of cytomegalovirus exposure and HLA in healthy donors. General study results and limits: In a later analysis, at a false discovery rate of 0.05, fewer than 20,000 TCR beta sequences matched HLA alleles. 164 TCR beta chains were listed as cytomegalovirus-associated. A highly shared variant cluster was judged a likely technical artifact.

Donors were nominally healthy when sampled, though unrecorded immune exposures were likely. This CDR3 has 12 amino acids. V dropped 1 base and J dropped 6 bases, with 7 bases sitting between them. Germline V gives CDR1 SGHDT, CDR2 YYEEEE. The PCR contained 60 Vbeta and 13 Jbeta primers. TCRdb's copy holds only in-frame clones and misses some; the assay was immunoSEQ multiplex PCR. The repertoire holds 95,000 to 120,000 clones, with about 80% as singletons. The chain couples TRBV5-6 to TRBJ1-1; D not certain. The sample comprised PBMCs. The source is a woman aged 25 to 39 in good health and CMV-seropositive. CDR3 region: CASSLSLAEAFF. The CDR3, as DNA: TGTGCCAGCAGCTTGTCTCTCGCTGAAGCTTTCTTT. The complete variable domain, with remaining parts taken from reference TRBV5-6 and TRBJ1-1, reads DAGVTQSPTHLIKTRGQQVTLRCSPKSGHDTVSWYQQALGQGPQFIFQYYEEEERQRGNFPDRFSGHQFPNYSSELNVNALLLGDSALYLCASSLSLAEAFFGQGTRLTVV.